This T cell receptor (beta chain) stems from a study of T cells after yellow fever vaccination. Regarding the study as a whole: Faster peaking, at day 5 versus 15, marked a secondary response that was weaker.

Trimming took off 3 bases at V and 0 bases at J, with 8 bases between the two ends. The CDR3 consists of 13 residues. Germline assignment: CDR1 DFQATT and CDR2 SNEGSKA (reference sequence). Making TCR cDNA involved 5'RACE template switching, which added UMIs and a universal primer site. TCRdb analysed the 5' RACE reads with MiXCR anew, one entry per CDR3 protein. The table includes approximately 510,000 distinct CDR3 sequences, less than 25% detected once. This clonotype was seen more than once but under ten times. Its cognate antigen is unknown. The TCR was taken from a young man who received the YFV17D yellow fever vaccine. The chain uses TRBV20-1 and TRBJ1-2; D remains unclear. The sample was PBMCs, taken approximately 22 days after the first yellow fever vaccination. CDR3 region: CSARSASNYGYTF. The CDR3 region has the DNA TGCAGTGCTAGGTCAGCCTCTAACTATGGCTACACCTTC.